This T cell receptor (beta chain) was observed in a study of identical twins. Germline-derived CDR1 and CDR2 are DFQATT and SNEGSKA (reference sequence). The CDR3 has 13 amino acids. J was trimmed by 9 bases and V by 5 bases; bases with no gene match: 2. Carrying unique molecular identifiers, the cDNA also gained a universal primer site through template switching. TCRdb reanalysed the 5' RACE reads using MiXCR and keeps one entry per CDR3 protein. The repertoire holds just over 450,000 distinct CDR3 sequences, with approximately 15% as singletons. A word on this clonotype: Antigen specificity is unknown.

Study findings and constraints: Beta out-of-frame twin sharing showed a weaker excess. The conclusions drew on cross-sectional statistical analysis instead of tracking the same donors.

Separately, the same data were catalogued under a study of yellow fever vaccine responses in identical twins.

Sequenced: CD4+ T cells sorted from blood. The chain employs TRBV20-1 and TRBJ2-2; 14 positions agree with TRBD2. This sequence originates from a woman aged 18-30 years in good health. CDR3 protein: CSARLAGGRELFF. The DNA of the CDR3 is TGCAGTGCTCGACTAGCGGGGGGGAGGGAGCTGTTTTTT.